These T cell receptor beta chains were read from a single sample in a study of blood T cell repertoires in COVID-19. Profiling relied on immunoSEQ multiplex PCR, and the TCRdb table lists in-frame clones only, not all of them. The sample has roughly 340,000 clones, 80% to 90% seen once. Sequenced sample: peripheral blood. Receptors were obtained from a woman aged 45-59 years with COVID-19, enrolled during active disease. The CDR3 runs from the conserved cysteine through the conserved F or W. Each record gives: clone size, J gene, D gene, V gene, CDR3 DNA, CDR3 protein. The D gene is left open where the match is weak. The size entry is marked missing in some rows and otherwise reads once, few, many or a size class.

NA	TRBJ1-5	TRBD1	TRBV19	TGTGCCAGTAAGTCCGGGACAGGGGGTAATGGCAATCAGCCCCAGCATTTT	CASKSGTGGNGNQPQHF
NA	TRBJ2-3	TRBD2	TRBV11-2	TGTGCCAGCAGCCCACATCGGCTAGCGGTTAGCACAGATACGCAGTATTTT	CASSPHRLAVSTDTQYF
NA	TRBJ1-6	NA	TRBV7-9	TGTGCCAGCAGCTTAGCCCTGAGGGGGGGCAGGAATTCACCCCTCCACTTT	CASSLALRGGRNSPLHF
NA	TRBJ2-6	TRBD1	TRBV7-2	TGTGCCAGCAGCTCGAACAGGGGGCGGGTCTCTGGGGCCAACGTCCTGACTTTC	CASSSNRGRVSGANVLTF
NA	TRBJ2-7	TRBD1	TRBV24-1	TGTGCCACCAGTGATTCGGGACAGGGACCTACCTACGAGCAGTACTTC	CATSDSGQGPTYEQYF
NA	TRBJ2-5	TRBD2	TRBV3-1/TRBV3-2	TGTGCCAGCAGCCAAGATCGGGGGGATGAGACCCAGTACTTC	CASSQDRGDETQYF
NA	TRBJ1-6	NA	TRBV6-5	TGTGCCAGCAGTTACTCCGCCCCCCCGATTGGCTCGACCCTCCACTTT	CASSYSAPPIGSTLHF
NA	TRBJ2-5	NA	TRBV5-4	TGTGCCAGCAGCTTGGGGGCGGGCATCCGGGAAGAGACCCAGTACTTC	CASSLGAGIREETQYF
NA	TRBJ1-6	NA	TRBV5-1	TGCGCCAGCAGCTCGGTGGGGGGGTCGGGTGAAAATTCACCCCTCCACTTT	CASSSVGGSGENSPLHF
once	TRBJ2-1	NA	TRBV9	TGTGCCAGCAGCGTCCGCCTATCTCCCTACAATGAGCAGTTCTTC	CASSVRLSPYNEQFF
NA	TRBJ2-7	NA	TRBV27	TGTGCCAGCAGTTTATCCGGGACACTTCAGGGCGAGCAGTACTTC	CASSLSGTLQGEQYF
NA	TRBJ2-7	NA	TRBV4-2	TGTGCCAGCAGCCCATTCTTGTCAATCCAGGCGGGGCAGGGCGCGGAGGTCTACGAGCAGTACTTC	CASSPFLSIQAGQGAEVYEQYF
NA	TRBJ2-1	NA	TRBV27	TGTGCCAGCAGTTCCCCCTGGGTAGCGAGCCACAATGAGCAGTTCTTC	CASSSPWVASHNEQFF
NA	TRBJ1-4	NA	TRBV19	TGTGCCAGTAGTATTTACGGTAATAATGAAAAACTGTTTTTT	CASSIYGNNEKLFF
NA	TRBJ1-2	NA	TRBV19	TGTGCCAGCGCGGCGGGTATTAACTATGGCTACACCTTC	CASAAGINYGYTF
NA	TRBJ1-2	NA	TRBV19	TGTGCCACCGCATCCTTCGCGACAGGCATATATGGCTACACCTTC	CATASFATGIYGYTF
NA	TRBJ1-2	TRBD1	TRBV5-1	TGCGCCAGCAGCTCGGCGAGATGGACAGGGGGGAGCGGCTACACCTTC	CASSSARWTGGSGYTF
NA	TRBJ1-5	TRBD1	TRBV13	TGTGCCAGCAGCTCAACAAGACAGGGGGATAGCAATCAGCCCCAGCATTTT	CASSSTRQGDSNQPQHF
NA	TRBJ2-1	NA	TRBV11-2	TGTGCCAGCAGCTTAGGGACAGTCTCCTACAATGAGCAGTTCTTC	CASSLGTVSYNEQFF